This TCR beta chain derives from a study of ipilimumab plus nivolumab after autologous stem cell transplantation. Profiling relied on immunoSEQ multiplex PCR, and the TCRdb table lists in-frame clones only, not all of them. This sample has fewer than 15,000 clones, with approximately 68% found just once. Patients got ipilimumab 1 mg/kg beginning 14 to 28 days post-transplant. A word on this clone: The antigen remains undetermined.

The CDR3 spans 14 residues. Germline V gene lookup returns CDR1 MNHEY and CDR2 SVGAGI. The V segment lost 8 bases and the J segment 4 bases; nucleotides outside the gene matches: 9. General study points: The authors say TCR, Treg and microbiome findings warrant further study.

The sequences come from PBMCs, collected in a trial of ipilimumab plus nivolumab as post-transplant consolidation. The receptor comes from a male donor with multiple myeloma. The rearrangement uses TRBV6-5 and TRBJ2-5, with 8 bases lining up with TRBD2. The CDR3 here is CASRRGGGPETQYF. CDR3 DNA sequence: TGTGCCAGCCGAAGGGGCGGGGGGCCAGAGACCCAGTACTTC.